The rows below give T cell receptor beta chains drawn from one sample of a study of blood T cell repertoires in COVID-19. Profiling relied on immunoSEQ multiplex PCR, and the TCRdb table lists in-frame clones only, not all of them. In the table there are 45,000 or so clones, around 82% of which are singletons. Sequencing was carried out using peripheral blood. These TCRs come from a woman aged 70-85 years with acute or convalescent COVID-19. CDR3s include the opening cysteine and the closing phenylalanine or tryptophan. D genes are given only for firm matches. Size values are once, few and many counts, or a class for expanded clones, and some rows have none.

d_gene: .
v_gene: TRBV7-9
j_gene: TRBJ1-4
abundance: .
CDR3nt: TGTGCCAGCAGCCCTAGTGAGAAAGTACCTGGCGAAAAACTGTTTTTT
CDR3aa: CASSPSEKVPGEKLFF

d_gene: TRBD1
v_gene: TRBV3-1/TRBV3-2
j_gene: TRBJ1-5
abundance: .
CDR3nt: TGTGCCAGCAGCCAAGGGCTGGACAGGGGGCGCAATCAGCCCCAGCATTTT
CDR3aa: CASSQGLDRGRNQPQHF

d_gene: .
v_gene: TRBV9
j_gene: TRBJ2-3
abundance: .
CDR3nt: TGTGCCAGCAGCCTCGATGCGTTGGATACGCAGTATTTT
CDR3aa: CASSLDALDTQYF

d_gene: TRBD1
v_gene: TRBV29-1
j_gene: TRBJ2-7
abundance: once
CDR3nt: TGCAGCGTGACCGGGACAGGGAGTACGTACTTC
CDR3aa: CSVTGTGSTYF

d_gene: TRBD2
v_gene: TRBV4-1
j_gene: TRBJ2-3
abundance: .
CDR3nt: TGCGCCAGCAGCCAAGGACCTCCGGGAGGGGAGTGGACAGATACGCAGTATTTT
CDR3aa: CASSQGPPGGEWTDTQYF

d_gene: TRBD2
v_gene: TRBV7-3
j_gene: TRBJ2-3
abundance: few
CDR3nt: TGTGCCAGCAGCCAAGCGGGAGGCCTCACAGATACGCAGTATTTT
CDR3aa: CASSQAGGLTDTQYF

d_gene: .
v_gene: TRBV12-3/TRBV12-4
j_gene: TRBJ1-5
abundance: .
CDR3nt: TGTGCCAGCAGTTTACAGGGGAGACAGCCCCAGCATTTT
CDR3aa: CASSLQGRQPQHF

d_gene: TRBD1
v_gene: TRBV7-3
j_gene: TRBJ2-7
abundance: once
CDR3nt: TGTGCCAGCAGCTTGACAGGGGGGTCCTACGAGCAGTACTTC
CDR3aa: CASSLTGGSYEQYF

d_gene: .
v_gene: TRBV7-3
j_gene: TRBJ2-5
abundance: once
CDR3nt: TGTGCCAGCAGCTTATTGGGGCCCGGGGAGACCCAGTACTTC
CDR3aa: CASSLLGPGETQYF

d_gene: .
v_gene: TRBV5-1
j_gene: TRBJ2-1
abundance: .
CDR3nt: TGCGCCAGCAGCATGGAGGGGTGGGAGCAGTTCTTC
CDR3aa: CASSMEGWEQFF

d_gene: TRBD2
v_gene: TRBV15
j_gene: TRBJ2-2
abundance: .
CDR3nt: TGTGCCACCAGCAGAGATTCTAGCGGGAGGGCCGGGGAGCTGTTTTTT
CDR3aa: CATSRDSSGRAGELFF

d_gene: .
v_gene: TRBV19
j_gene: TRBJ1-6
abundance: .
CDR3nt: TGTGCCAGTAGTATACAGGGAACCGCGGCGGATAATTCACCCCTCCACTTT
CDR3aa: CASSIQGTAADNSPLHF

d_gene: .
v_gene: TRBV11-2
j_gene: TRBJ2-7
abundance: once
CDR3nt: TGTGCCAGCAGCTTAACAGGGTCGTCCTACGAGCAGTACTTC
CDR3aa: CASSLTGSSYEQYF

d_gene: TRBD2
v_gene: TRBV19
j_gene: TRBJ2-1
abundance: .
CDR3nt: TGTGCCAGTACCTCGACTAGCGGGAGGGCCAATGAGCAGTTCTTC
CDR3aa: CASTSTSGRANEQFF

d_gene: TRBD2
v_gene: TRBV7-9
j_gene: TRBJ2-2
abundance: .
CDR3nt: TGTGCCAGCAGCTCTCCGACTAGCGGGAGTGTCAGCGGGGAGCTGTTTTTT
CDR3aa: CASSSPTSGSVSGELFF

d_gene: TRBD1
v_gene: TRBV5-1
j_gene: TRBJ2-7
abundance: .
CDR3nt: TGCGCCAGCAGCAGACCCGGGACAGGGGCCTACGAGCAGTACTTC
CDR3aa: CASSRPGTGAYEQYF

d_gene: .
v_gene: TRBV15
j_gene: TRBJ2-1
abundance: .
CDR3nt: TGTGCCACCAGCAGAGTGAGGGACTCCAAAGGGATCAATGAGCAGTTCTTC
CDR3aa: CATSRVRDSKGINEQFF

d_gene: .
v_gene: TRBV27
j_gene: TRBJ2-2
abundance: .
CDR3nt: TGTGCCAGCACATACGGAGGGGCGAACACCGGGGAGCTGTTTTTT
CDR3aa: CASTYGGANTGELFF

d_gene: .
v_gene: TRBV27
j_gene: TRBJ2-3
abundance: .
CDR3nt: TGTGCCAGCAGTTTATCAACAGGAGCAGGACATACGCAGTATTTT
CDR3aa: CASSLSTGAGHTQYF

d_gene: .
v_gene: TRBV7-3
j_gene: TRBJ2-3
abundance: .
CDR3nt: TGTGCCAGCAGCTTACCCGGGGCAGATACGCAGTATTTT
CDR3aa: CASSLPGADTQYF

d_gene: TRBD1
v_gene: TRBV29-1
j_gene: TRBJ2-7
abundance: .
CDR3nt: TGCAGCGTTTCCGGACAGGGGGCGGTTGGGCAGTACTTC
CDR3aa: CSVSGQGAVGQYF

d_gene: TRBD2
v_gene: TRBV19
j_gene: TRBJ2-7
abundance: .
CDR3nt: TGTGCCAGTAGCCTAAAGCGGGAGGGTACCTACGAGCAGTACTTC
CDR3aa: CASSLKREGTYEQYF

d_gene: .
v_gene: TRBV24-1
j_gene: TRBJ2-3
abundance: .
CDR3nt: TGTGCCACCAGTGACGCGGGACCAACAGATACGCAGTATTTT
CDR3aa: CATSDAGPTDTQYF

d_gene: TRBD2
v_gene: TRBV6-5
j_gene: TRBJ2-7
abundance: .
CDR3nt: TGTGCCAGCAGTTCCCCTCGCGGGGGACCCTCCTACGAGCAGTACTTC
CDR3aa: CASSSPRGGPSYEQYF

d_gene: .
v_gene: TRBV7-2
j_gene: TRBJ2-3
abundance: .
CDR3nt: TGTGCCAGCAGCTTACGCCCGGGGGGCACAGATACGCAGTATTTT
CDR3aa: CASSLRPGGTDTQYF

d_gene: .
v_gene: TRBV6-2/TRBV6-3
j_gene: TRBJ1-5
abundance: once
CDR3nt: TGTGCCAGCAGTTACTCGCCAGAAACAGGGCTTCTCGCGAATCAGCCCCAGCATTTT
CDR3aa: CASSYSPETGLLANQPQHF

d_gene: .
v_gene: TRBV3-1/TRBV3-2
j_gene: TRBJ2-1
abundance: .
CDR3nt: TGTGCCAGCAGCCAAGATGGACAGCTCTACAATGAGCAGTTCTTC
CDR3aa: CASSQDGQLYNEQFF

d_gene: .
v_gene: TRBV15
j_gene: TRBJ1-3
abundance: .
CDR3nt: TGTGCCACCAGCAGAGACGGCGGCTCTGGAAACACCATATATTTT
CDR3aa: CATSRDGGSGNTIYF

d_gene: TRBD2
v_gene: TRBV18
j_gene: TRBJ2-7
abundance: .
CDR3nt: TGTGCCAGCTCGGGAATAGCGGGAGGGTCCTACGAGCAGTACTTC
CDR3aa: CASSGIAGGSYEQYF

d_gene: .
v_gene: TRBV29-1
j_gene: TRBJ2-6
abundance: .
CDR3nt: TGCAGCGTTATGGGGGGATCCAACGTCCTGACTTTC
CDR3aa: CSVMGGSNVLTF

d_gene: TRBD2
v_gene: TRBV5-4
j_gene: TRBJ2-3
abundance: .
CDR3nt: TGTGCCAGCAGCCCGGAGCCCCTAGCGGGAGGGGCAGATACGCAGTATTTT
CDR3aa: CASSPEPLAGGADTQYF

d_gene: TRBD1
v_gene: TRBV27
j_gene: TRBJ2-7
abundance: few
CDR3nt: TGTGCCAGCAGTTTATACCCGGACAGGCAGGCCTACGAGCAGTACTTC
CDR3aa: CASSLYPDRQAYEQYF

d_gene: .
v_gene: TRBV5-8
j_gene: TRBJ1-1
abundance: .
CDR3nt: TGTGCCAGCAGCCCGCGGGTCGAGAAAGCTTTCTTT
CDR3aa: CASSPRVEKAFF

d_gene: .
v_gene: TRBV6-5
j_gene: TRBJ1-4
abundance: .
CDR3nt: TGTGCCAGCAGTTACAGGGGGTCCAGAGAAAAACTGTTTTTT
CDR3aa: CASSYRGSREKLFF

d_gene: TRBD2
v_gene: TRBV7-9
j_gene: TRBJ2-7
abundance: .
CDR3nt: TGTGCCAGCAGCTTTTTAGCTAGCGGGGCCTCCTACGAGCAGTACTTC
CDR3aa: CASSFLASGASYEQYF

d_gene: TRBD2
v_gene: TRBV3-1/TRBV3-2
j_gene: TRBJ2-5
abundance: .
CDR3nt: TGTGCCAGCAGCCACCCAGCGGGGGGCTGGGAGACCCAGTACTTC
CDR3aa: CASSHPAGGWETQYF

d_gene: TRBD1
v_gene: TRBV19
j_gene: TRBJ1-1
abundance: .
CDR3nt: TGTGCCAGTAGGTTACAGGGGGGGACTGAAGCTTTCTTT
CDR3aa: CASRLQGGTEAFF

d_gene: TRBD1
v_gene: TRBV24-1
j_gene: TRBJ2-7
abundance: .
CDR3nt: TGTGCCACCAGTGATTCTCCAGGGGGTCACTACGAGCAGTACTTC
CDR3aa: CATSDSPGGHYEQYF

d_gene: TRBD1
v_gene: TRBV5-6
j_gene: TRBJ1-1
abundance: .
CDR3nt: TGTGCCAGCAGCCTAGGACAGGTCCCCGGCGGGACTGAAGCTTTCTTT
CDR3aa: CASSLGQVPGGTEAFF

d_gene: TRBD2
v_gene: TRBV11-3
j_gene: TRBJ2-7
abundance: .
CDR3nt: TGTGCCAGCAGCTTGACTAGCGGGAGCTACGAGCAGTACTTC
CDR3aa: CASSLTSGSYEQYF

d_gene: TRBD2
v_gene: TRBV7-8
j_gene: TRBJ2-3
abundance: .
CDR3nt: TGTGCCAGCAGCCTATTAGCGGGGGGAAGCACAGATACGCAGTATTTT
CDR3aa: CASSLLAGGSTDTQYF

d_gene: .
v_gene: TRBV12-1
j_gene: TRBJ2-2
abundance: .
CDR3nt: TGTGCCAGCAGCTGGGGACTAGCGGGAGGCACCGGGGAGCTGTTTTTT
CDR3aa: CASSWGLAGGTGELFF

d_gene: TRBD1
v_gene: TRBV6-5
j_gene: TRBJ2-7
abundance: .
CDR3nt: TGTGCCAGCAGGGGGACAGGGCAAACCTACGAGCAGTACTTC
CDR3aa: CASRGTGQTYEQYF

d_gene: .
v_gene: TRBV4-2
j_gene: TRBJ2-3
abundance: .
CDR3nt: TGTGCCAGCAGCCAAGATCAGGACAGTTCCACAGATACGCAGTATTTT
CDR3aa: CASSQDQDSSTDTQYF

d_gene: .
v_gene: TRBV7-2
j_gene: TRBJ1-1
abundance: .
CDR3nt: TGTGCCAGCAGCTTAGTGCGCACTGAAGCTTTCTTT
CDR3aa: CASSLVRTEAFF

d_gene: TRBD1
v_gene: TRBV27
j_gene: TRBJ1-1
abundance: .
CDR3nt: TGTGCCAGCAGTTTCGGACAGGCACCGAACACTGAAGCTTTCTTT
CDR3aa: CASSFGQAPNTEAFF

d_gene: TRBD1
v_gene: TRBV2
j_gene: TRBJ2-3
abundance: .
CDR3nt: TGTGCCAGCCGGGACAGGGGCGCAGATACGCAGTATTTT
CDR3aa: CASRDRGADTQYF

d_gene: .
v_gene: TRBV6-5
j_gene: TRBJ1-5
abundance: few
CDR3nt: TGTGCCAGCAGCTCCGGTAATCAGCCCCAGCATTTT
CDR3aa: CASSSGNQPQHF

d_gene: TRBD2
v_gene: TRBV6-5
j_gene: TRBJ2-7
abundance: .
CDR3nt: TGTGCCAGCAATTCTTACCAGCGGGAGAAATACGAGCAGTACTTC
CDR3aa: CASNSYQREKYEQYF

d_gene: .
v_gene: TRBV18
j_gene: TRBJ2-3
abundance: few
CDR3nt: TGTGCCAGCTCACCAATGACTAGGGCCACAGATACGCAGTATTTT
CDR3aa: CASSPMTRATDTQYF

d_gene: TRBD2
v_gene: TRBV12-3/TRBV12-4
j_gene: TRBJ2-7
abundance: .
CDR3nt: TGTGCCAGCAGTTTGGCGGGAGTAGGCGAGCAGTACTTC
CDR3aa: CASSLAGVGEQYF

d_gene: TRBD1
v_gene: TRBV19
j_gene: TRBJ1-3
abundance: .
CDR3nt: TGTGCCAGTAGTTCTAGGACAGGGCCTGGAAACACCATATATTTT
CDR3aa: CASSSRTGPGNTIYF

d_gene: .
v_gene: TRBV27
j_gene: TRBJ1-6
abundance: once
CDR3nt: TGTGCCAGCAGTTTAATATCTATTTTTTCGGGGGGCGCTTCACCCCTCCACTTT
CDR3aa: CASSLISIFSGGASPLHF

d_gene: .
v_gene: TRBV29-1
j_gene: TRBJ2-1
abundance: few
CDR3nt: TGCAGCGTTGACCACGGAGGCGGTGAGCAGTTCTTC
CDR3aa: CSVDHGGGEQFF

d_gene: TRBD2
v_gene: TRBV2
j_gene: TRBJ2-2
abundance: .
CDR3nt: TGTGCCAGTGGATTAGCGGGAGGGTCTCTCGGGGAGCTGTTTTTT
CDR3aa: CASGLAGGSLGELFF

d_gene: .
v_gene: TRBV11-3
j_gene: TRBJ2-7
abundance: .
CDR3nt: TGTGCCAGCAGCCTGAGTGGGCTAGGAGGGAACGAGCAGTACTTC
CDR3aa: CASSLSGLGGNEQYF

d_gene: TRBD1
v_gene: TRBV5-5
j_gene: TRBJ2-7
abundance: .
CDR3nt: TGTGCCAGCAGCTCCCCCCCGGACAGGACCTACGAGCAGTACTTC
CDR3aa: CASSSPPDRTYEQYF

d_gene: TRBD2
v_gene: TRBV11-3
j_gene: TRBJ2-3
abundance: few
CDR3nt: TGTGCCAGCAGCTTAGATCGTTCGCTAGCGGGAACCACCCATTCCACAGATACGCAGTATTTT
CDR3aa: CASSLDRSLAGTTHSTDTQYF

d_gene: .
v_gene: TRBV3-1/TRBV3-2
j_gene: TRBJ1-3
abundance: .
CDR3nt: TGTGCCAGCAGCCAAGACCTATTACTGTGGGCCTCTGGAAACACCATATATTTT
CDR3aa: CASSQDLLLWASGNTIYF